This TCR beta chain is from a study of blood T cell repertoires in COVID-19. As for the study in general: Sites in the United States, Italy and Spain provided acute and convalescent COVID-19 samples.

The junction had 2 bases not matched to a gene; V was cut back by 0 bases and J by 9 bases. The CDR3 length is 12 residues. In germline, CDR1 is GTSNPN, CDR2 SVGIG (reference sequence). In the original analysis: Estimated nucleated cell counts came from reference gene primer amplification. Repertoires were generated with immunoSEQ multiplex PCR, while TCRdb's copy carries only in-frame clones and drops some. V, J and clone size derive from that table, while D and trimming were established from the DNA sequence. The sample includes about 210,000 clones, 82% seen only once; the top ten take around 12%.

The source is a woman aged 40 to 50 with acute or convalescent COVID-19. Material for sequencing was peripheral blood. The chain links TRBV30 to TRBJ1-1, with 9 bases that match TRBD1. The CDR3 protein is CAWSVGTGKAFF. The CDR3 DNA sequence: TGTGCCTGGAGTGTCGGGACAGGGAAAGCTTTCTTT.